This TCR beta chain was captured in a study of blood T cell repertoires in COVID-19. Study-level background: PBMCs, B-cell-depleted T cells, or T cells were the source of the cDNA or gDNA that made up the material.

The table came from immunoSEQ multiplex PCR; TCRdb's copy has only in-frame clones and leaves some out. The sample contains about 220,000 clones, roughly 90% of which appear only once. Self-reported history from a screening survey and questionnaire set each donor's cohort. This clonotype was sampled from a woman in her 30s who had recovered from COVID-19. The specimen sequenced was PBMCs or T cells enriched from blood (not recorded which).

CDR3 amino acids: CASTILTGGFYGYTF. CDR3 nucleotide sequence: TGTGCCAGCACTATCTTGACAGGGGGCTTCTATGGCTACACCTTC. The chain is built from TRBV5-4 and TRBJ1-2; 10 bases agree with TRBD1. Germline CDR1 and CDR2: SGHNT and YYREEE (reference sequence). J gave up 4 bases and V 6 bases, and 9 bases lay outside the gene matches. This CDR3 contains 15 residues.